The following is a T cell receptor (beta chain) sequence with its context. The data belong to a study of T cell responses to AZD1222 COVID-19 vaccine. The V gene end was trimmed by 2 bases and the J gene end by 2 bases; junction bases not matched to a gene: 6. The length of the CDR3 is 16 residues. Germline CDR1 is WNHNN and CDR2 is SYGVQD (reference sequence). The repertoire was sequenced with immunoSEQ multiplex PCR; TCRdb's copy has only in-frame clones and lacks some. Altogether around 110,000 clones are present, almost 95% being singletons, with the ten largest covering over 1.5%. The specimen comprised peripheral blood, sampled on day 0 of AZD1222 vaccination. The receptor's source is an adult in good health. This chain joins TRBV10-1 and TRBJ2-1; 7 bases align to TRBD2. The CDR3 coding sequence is TGCGCCAGCAGTGAGAGTGGTCGGGGGGCCTACAATGAGCAGTTCTTC. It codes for CASSESGRGAYNEQFF.